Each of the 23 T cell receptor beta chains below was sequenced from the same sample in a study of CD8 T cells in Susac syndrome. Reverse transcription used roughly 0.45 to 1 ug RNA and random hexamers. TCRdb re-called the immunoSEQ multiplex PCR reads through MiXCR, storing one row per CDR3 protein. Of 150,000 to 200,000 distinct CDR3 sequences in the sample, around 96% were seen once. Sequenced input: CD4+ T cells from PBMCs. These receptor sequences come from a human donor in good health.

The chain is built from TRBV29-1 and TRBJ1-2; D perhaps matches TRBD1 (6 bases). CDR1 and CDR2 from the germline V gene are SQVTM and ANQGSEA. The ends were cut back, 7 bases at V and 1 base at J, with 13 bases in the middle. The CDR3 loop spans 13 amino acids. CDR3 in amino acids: CSASGGLNYGYTF. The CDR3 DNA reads TGCAGCGCCTCCGGGGGGCTTAACTATGGCTACACCTTC. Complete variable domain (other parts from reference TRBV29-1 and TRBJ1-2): SAVISQKPSRDICQRGTSLTIQCQVDSQVTMMFWYRQQPGQSLTLIATANQGSEATYESGFVIDKFPISRPNLTFSTLTVSNMSPEDSSIYLCSASGGLNYGYTFGSGTRLTVV.

This chain's CDR3 is CASSPLGRDYGYTF. Written as DNA, the CDR3 is TGTGCCAGCAGTCCGCTGGGGAGGGACTATGGCTACACCTTC. The chain joins TRBV28 to TRBJ1-2; D gene uncertain. Trimming shortened V by 5 bases and J by 3 bases, and 13 bases separated the two germline ends. The CDR3 has 14 amino acids. CDR1 is MDHEN, CDR2 SYDVKM, per germline.

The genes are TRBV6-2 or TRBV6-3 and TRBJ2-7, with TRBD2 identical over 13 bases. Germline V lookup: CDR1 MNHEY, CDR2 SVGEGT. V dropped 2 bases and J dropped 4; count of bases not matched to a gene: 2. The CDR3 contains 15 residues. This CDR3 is CASSYGTSGIYEQYF. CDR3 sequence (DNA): TGTGCCAGCAGTTACGGGACTAGCGGGATTTACGAGCAGTACTTC.

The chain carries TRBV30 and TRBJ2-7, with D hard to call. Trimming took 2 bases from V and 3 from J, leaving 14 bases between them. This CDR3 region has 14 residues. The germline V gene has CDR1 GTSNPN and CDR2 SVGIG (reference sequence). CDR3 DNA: TGTGCCTGGAGTCGACTTGGACCGCTCTACGAGCAGTACTTC. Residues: CAWSRLGPLYEQYF. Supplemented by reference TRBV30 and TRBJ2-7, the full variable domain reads SQTIHQWPATLVQPVGSPLSLECTVEGTSNPNLYWYRQAAGRGLQLLFYSVGIGQISSEVPQNLSASRPQDRQFILSSKKLLLSDSGFYLCAWSRLGPLYEQYFGPGTRLTVT.

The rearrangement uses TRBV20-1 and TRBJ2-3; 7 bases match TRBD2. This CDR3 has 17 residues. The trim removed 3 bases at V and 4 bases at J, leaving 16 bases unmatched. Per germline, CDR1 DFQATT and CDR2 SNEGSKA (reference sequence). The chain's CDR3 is CSARDPFGAGVPDTQYF. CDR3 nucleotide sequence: TGCAGTGCTAGGGACCCCTTCGGGGCGGGAGTTCCAGATACGCAGTATTTT.

CDR3 residues: CATSRPRTSGFYNEQFF. CDR3 nucleotides: TGTGCCACCAGCAGGCCCCGGACTAGCGGTTTCTACAATGAGCAGTTCTTC. V is TRBV15 and J is TRBJ2-1, with TRBD2 matching over 10 bases. This CDR3 has 17 residues. CDR1 LNHNV and CDR2 YYDKDF come from the germline V gene (reference sequence). V gave up 3 bases and J gave up 3 bases; unmatched junction bases: 8. Combining the CDR3 with reference TRBV15 and TRBJ2-1 gives the whole variable domain DAMVIQNPRYQVTQFGKPVTLSCSQTLNHNVMYWYQQKSSQAPKLLFHYYDKDFNNEADTPDNFQSRRPNTSFCFLDIRSPGLGDTAMYLCATSRPRTSGFYNEQFFGPGTRLTVL.

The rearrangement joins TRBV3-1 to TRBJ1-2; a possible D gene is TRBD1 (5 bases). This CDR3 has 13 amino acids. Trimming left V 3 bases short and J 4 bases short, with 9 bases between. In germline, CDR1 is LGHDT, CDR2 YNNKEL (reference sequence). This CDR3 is CASSQGPIYGYTF. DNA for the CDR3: TGTGCCAGCAGCCAGGGACCCATCTATGGCTACACCTTC.

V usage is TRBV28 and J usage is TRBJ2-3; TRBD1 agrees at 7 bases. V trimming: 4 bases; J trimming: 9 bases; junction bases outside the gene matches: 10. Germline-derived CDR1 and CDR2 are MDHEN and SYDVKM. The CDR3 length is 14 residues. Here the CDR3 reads CASSSGQPSPTQYF. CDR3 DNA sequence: TGTGCCAGCAGTTCGGGACAGCCTTCTCCCACGCAGTATTTT. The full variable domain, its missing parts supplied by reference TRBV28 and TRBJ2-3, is DVKVTQSSRYLVKRTGEKVFLECVQDMDHENMFWYRQDPGLGLRLIYFSYDVKMKEKGDIPEGYSVSREKKERFSLILESASTNQTSMYLCASSSGQPSPTQYFGPGTRLTVL.

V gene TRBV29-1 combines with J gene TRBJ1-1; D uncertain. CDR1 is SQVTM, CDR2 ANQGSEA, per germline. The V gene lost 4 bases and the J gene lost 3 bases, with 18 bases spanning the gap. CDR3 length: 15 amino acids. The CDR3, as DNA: TGCAGCGTTGTCGCGCCATCGTACGGACACACTGAAGCTTTCTTT. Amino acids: CSVVAPSYGHTEAFF.

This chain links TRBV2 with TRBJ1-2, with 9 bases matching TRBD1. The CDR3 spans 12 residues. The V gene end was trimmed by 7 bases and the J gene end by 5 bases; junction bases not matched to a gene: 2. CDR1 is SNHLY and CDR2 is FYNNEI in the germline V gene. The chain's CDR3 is CASNDRGYGYTF. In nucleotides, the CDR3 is TGTGCCAGCAACGACAGGGGGTATGGCTACACCTTC.

CDR3 residues: CASSAGTSGRGNEQFF. CDR3 bases: TGTGCCAGCAGCGCCGGGACTAGCGGTCGCGGCAATGAGCAGTTCTTC. This chain connects TRBV7-7 to TRBJ2-1; 11 positions match TRBD2. The V segment lost 5 bases and the J segment 6 bases; nucleotides outside the gene matches: 9. This CDR3 has 16 amino acids. Per germline, CDR1 SSHAT and CDR2 FNYEAQ (reference sequence).

CDR3 region: CASSLSRSHANYGYTF. CDR3 sequence (DNA): TGTGCCAGCAGCCTCTCTCGGAGCCATGCTAACTATGGCTACACCTTC. The chain links TRBV4-2 to TRBJ1-2; D not resolved. The V end was cut by 4 bases, the J end by 0 bases, with 15 bases between. This CDR3 comprises 16 residues. Germline V CDR1 and CDR2: LGHNA, YNFKEQ.

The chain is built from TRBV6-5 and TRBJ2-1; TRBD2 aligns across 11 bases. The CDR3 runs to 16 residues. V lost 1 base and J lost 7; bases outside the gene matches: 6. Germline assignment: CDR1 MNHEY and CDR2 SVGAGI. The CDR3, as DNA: TGTGCCAGCAGTTACTTCGCACTAGCGGGAGAAAATGAGCAGTTCTTC. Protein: CASSYFALAGENEQFF.

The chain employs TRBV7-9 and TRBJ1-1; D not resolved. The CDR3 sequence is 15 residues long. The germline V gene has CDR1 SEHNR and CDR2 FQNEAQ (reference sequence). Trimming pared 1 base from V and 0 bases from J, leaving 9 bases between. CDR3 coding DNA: TGTGCCAGCAGCTTAGAGGCAACCCTGAACACTGAAGCTTTCTTT. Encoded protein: CASSLEATLNTEAFF.

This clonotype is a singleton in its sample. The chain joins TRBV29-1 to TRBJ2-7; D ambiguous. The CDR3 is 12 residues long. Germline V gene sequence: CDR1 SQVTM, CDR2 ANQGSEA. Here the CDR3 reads CSATSVPYEQYF. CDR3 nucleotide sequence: TGCAGTGCCACCTCAGTTCCCTACGAGCAGTACTTC.

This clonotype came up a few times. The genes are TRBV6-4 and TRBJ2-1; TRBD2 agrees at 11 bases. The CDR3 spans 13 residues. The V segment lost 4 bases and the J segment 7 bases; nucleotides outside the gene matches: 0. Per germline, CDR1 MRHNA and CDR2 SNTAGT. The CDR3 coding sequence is TGTGCCAGCAGTGGACTAGCGGGAAATGAGCAGTTCTTC. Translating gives CASSGLAGNEQFF.

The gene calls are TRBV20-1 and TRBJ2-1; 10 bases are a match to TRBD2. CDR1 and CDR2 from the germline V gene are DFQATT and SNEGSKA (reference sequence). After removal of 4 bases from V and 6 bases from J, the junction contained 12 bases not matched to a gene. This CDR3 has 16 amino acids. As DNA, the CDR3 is TGCAGTGCTATTCCGTACCTAGCGGGAGCTCTCAATGAGCAGTTCTTC. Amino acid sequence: CSAIPYLAGALNEQFF.

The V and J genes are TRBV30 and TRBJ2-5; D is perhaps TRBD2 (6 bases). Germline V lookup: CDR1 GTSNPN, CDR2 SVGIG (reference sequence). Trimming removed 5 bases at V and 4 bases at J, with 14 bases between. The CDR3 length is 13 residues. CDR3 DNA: TGTGCCTGGGGGACTGGGACCGGAGAGACCCAGTACTTC. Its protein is CAWGTGTGETQYF.

CDR3 sequence reads: CASSRGLQVSYEQYF. CDR3 sequence (DNA): TGTGCCAGCAGCCGTGGGTTACAGGTATCCTACGAGCAGTACTTC. The chain carries TRBV7-2 and TRBJ2-7; TRBD1 is a possible D gene (5 bases). The CDR3 is made up of 15 amino acids. Germline CDR1 and CDR2: SGHTA and FQGNSA. The ends were cut back, 5 bases at V and 1 base at J, with 15 bases in the middle.

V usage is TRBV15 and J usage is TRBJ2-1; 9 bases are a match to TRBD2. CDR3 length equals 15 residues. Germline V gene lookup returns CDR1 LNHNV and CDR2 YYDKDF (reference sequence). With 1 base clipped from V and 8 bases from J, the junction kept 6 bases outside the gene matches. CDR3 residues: CATSRVVAGVDEQFF. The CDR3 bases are TGTGCCACCAGCAGAGTAGTAGCGGGAGTAGATGAGCAGTTCTTC.

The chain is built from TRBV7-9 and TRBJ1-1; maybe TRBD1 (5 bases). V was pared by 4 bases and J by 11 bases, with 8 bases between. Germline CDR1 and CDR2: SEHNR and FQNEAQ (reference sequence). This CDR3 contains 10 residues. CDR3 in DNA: TGTGCCAGCAGCTACCCAGGGGCTTTCTTT. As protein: CASSYPGAFF.

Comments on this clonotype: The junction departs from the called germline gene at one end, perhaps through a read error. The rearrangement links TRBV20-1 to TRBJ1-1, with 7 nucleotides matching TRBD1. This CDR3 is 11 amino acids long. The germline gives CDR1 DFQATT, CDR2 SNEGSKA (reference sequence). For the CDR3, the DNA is TGCAGTGCCCGGACAGGAGCGGGGGGCGGCTTT. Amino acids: CSARTGAGGGF.

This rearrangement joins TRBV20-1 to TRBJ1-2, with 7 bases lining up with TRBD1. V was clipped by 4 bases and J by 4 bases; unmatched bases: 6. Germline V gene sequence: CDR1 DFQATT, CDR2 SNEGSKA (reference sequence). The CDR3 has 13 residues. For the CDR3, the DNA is TGCAGTGCTACCGACAGGGACGCCTATGGCTACACCTTC. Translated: CSATDRDAYGYTF.